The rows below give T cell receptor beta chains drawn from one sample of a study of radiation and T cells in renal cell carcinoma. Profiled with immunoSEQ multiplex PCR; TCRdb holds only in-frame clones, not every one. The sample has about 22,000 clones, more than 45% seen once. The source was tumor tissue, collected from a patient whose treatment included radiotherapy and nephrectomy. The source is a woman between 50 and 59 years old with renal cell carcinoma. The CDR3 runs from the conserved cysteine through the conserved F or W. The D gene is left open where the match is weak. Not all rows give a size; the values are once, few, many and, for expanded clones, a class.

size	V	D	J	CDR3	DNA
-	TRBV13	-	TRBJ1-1	CASSLRANLGIAFF	TGTGCCAGCAGCTTAAGGGCCAACCTGGGTATAGCTTTCTTT
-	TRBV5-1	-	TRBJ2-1	CASSLESGSSYNEQFF	TGCGCCAGCAGCTTGGAATCGGGGTCCTCCTACAATGAGCAGTTCTTC
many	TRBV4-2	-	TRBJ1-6	CASSLEATRAYNSPLHF	TGTGCCAGCAGCCTAGAGGCCACTCGCGCTTATAATTCACCCCTCCACTTT
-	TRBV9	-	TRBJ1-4	CASSVGMDLDEKLFF	TGTGCCAGCAGCGTAGGTATGGATTTGGATGAAAAACTGTTTTTT
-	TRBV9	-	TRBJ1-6	CASSVRDGFNSPLHF	TGTGCCAGCAGCGTCCGGGACGGGTTTAATTCACCCCTCCACTTT
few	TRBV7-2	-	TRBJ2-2	CASSLASRTGELFF	TGTGCCAGCAGCTTAGCGTCCAGGACCGGGGAGCTGTTTTTT
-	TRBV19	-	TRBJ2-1	CASSITGESRDEQFF	TGTGCCAGTAGTATCACAGGTGAGAGTCGGGATGAGCAGTTCTTC
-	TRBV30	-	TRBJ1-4	CAWSVREKLFF	TGTGCCTGGAGTGTACGTGAAAAACTGTTTTTT
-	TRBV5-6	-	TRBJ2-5	CASSLGLGPVTQYF	TGTGCCAGCAGCTTGGGACTAGGGCCGGTGACCCAGTACTTC
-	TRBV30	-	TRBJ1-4	CAWSLLGEGNEKLFF	TGTGCCTGGAGTCTACTGGGGGAAGGAAATGAAAAACTGTTTTTT
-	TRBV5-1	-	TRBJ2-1	CASSLDGVNEQFF	TGCGCCAGCAGTCTGGACGGAGTCAATGAGCAGTTCTTC
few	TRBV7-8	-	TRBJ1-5	CASSLTEGQPNQPQHF	TGTGCCAGCAGCTTAACCGAGGGCCAACCTAATCAGCCCCAGCATTTT
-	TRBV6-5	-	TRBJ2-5	CASRSTTGETQYF	TGTGCCAGCAGAAGTACTACAGGGGAGACCCAGTACTTC
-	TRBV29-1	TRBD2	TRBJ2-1	CSTGLASYNEQFF	TGCAGCACCGGACTAGCGAGTTACAATGAGCAGTTCTTC
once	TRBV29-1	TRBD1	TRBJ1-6	CSVAYDRGVNSPLHF	TGCAGCGTCGCTTACGACAGGGGCGTGAATTCACCCCTCCACTTT
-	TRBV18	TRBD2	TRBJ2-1	CASSLKRGGYNEQFF	TGTGCCAGCTCACTCAAGCGGGGGGGTTACAATGAGCAGTTCTTC
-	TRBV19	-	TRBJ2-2	CASSMGGRENTGELFF	TGTGCCAGTAGTATGGGTGGCAGGGAGAACACCGGGGAGCTGTTTTTT
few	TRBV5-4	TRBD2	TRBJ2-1	CASSLVLAGVYNEQFF	TGTGCCAGCAGCTTGGTTCTAGCGGGTGTTTACAATGAGCAGTTCTTC
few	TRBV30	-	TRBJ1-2	CAWSPGLGGYTF	TGTGCCTGGAGTCCGGGGCTCGGTGGCTACACCTTC
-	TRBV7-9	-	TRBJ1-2	CASSLVRELGGYTF	TGTGCCAGCAGCTTAGTTCGTGAATTAGGAGGCTACACCTTC
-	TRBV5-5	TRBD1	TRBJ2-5	CASSLNRGGYQETQYF	TGTGCCAGCAGCCTTAACAGGGGCGGGTACCAAGAGACCCAGTACTTC
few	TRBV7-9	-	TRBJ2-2	CASSFTGELFF	TGTGCCAGCAGCTTCACCGGGGAGCTGTTTTTT
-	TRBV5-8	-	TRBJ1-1	CASSFHLRLNTEAFF	TGTGCCAGCAGCTTTCATCTGAGACTGAACACTGAAGCTTTCTTT
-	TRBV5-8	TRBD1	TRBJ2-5	CASSLAGTDQETQYF	TGTGCCAGCAGCTTGGCTGGGACAGACCAAGAGACCCAGTACTTC
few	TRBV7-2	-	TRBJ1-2	CASSLAGDYGYTF	TGTGCCAGCAGCTTAGCTGGAGACTATGGCTACACCTTC
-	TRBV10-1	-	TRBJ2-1	CASSGGTGGGREQFF	TGCGCCAGCAGTGGGGGGACCGGAGGGGGCAGGGAGCAGTTCTTC
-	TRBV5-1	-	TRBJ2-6	CASSFGGNVLTF	TGCGCCAGCAGCTTCGGGGGCAACGTCCTGACTTTC
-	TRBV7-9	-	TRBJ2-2	CASSLIEFSGELFF	TGTGCCAGCAGCTTAATTGAATTCTCCGGGGAGCTGTTTTTT
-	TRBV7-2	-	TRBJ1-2	CASTPGPANYGYTF	TGTGCCAGCACCCCAGGGCCAGCTAACTATGGCTACACCTTC
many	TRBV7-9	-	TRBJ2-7	CASNPTLSYEQYF	TGTGCCAGCAACCCGACCCTCTCCTACGAGCAGTACTTC
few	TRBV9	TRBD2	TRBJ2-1	CASSPLAGGNNEQFF	TGTGCCAGCAGCCCACTCGCGGGGGGGAACAATGAGCAGTTCTTC
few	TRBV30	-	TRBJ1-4	CAWQSGPNEKLFF	TGTGCCTGGCAATCAGGGCCTAATGAAAAACTGTTTTTT
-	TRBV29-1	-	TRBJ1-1	CSVDQGGTEAFF	TGCAGCGTTGATCAGGGCGGGACTGAAGCTTTCTTT
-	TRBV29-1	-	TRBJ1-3	CSVGEIGGNTIYF	TGCAGCGTTGGAGAGATCGGTGGAAACACCATATATTTT
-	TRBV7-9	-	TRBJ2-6	CASSLGAVSGANVLTF	TGTGCCAGCAGCTTAGGAGCTGTCTCTGGGGCCAACGTCCTGACTTTC
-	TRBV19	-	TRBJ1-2	CASNSGRFLYGYTF	TGTGCCAGTAATTCGGGCAGGTTCTTGTATGGCTACACCTTC
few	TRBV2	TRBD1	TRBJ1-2	CASTPWRQGYGYTF	TGTGCCAGCACACCATGGCGACAGGGATATGGCTACACCTTC
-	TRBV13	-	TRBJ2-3	CASSTTSTDTQYF	TGTGCCAGCAGCACGACTAGCACAGATACGCAGTATTTT
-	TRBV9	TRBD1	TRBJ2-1	CASSVGIGQGSNEQFF	TGTGCCAGCAGCGTAGGAATCGGACAGGGGAGCAATGAGCAGTTCTTC
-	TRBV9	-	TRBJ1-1	CASKGASVGTEAFF	TGTGCCAGCAAAGGCGCCTCCGTGGGCACTGAAGCTTTCTTT
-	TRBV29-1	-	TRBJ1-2	CSAIVGGNRGYTF	TGCAGCGCAATCGTGGGGGGAAATCGAGGCTACACCTTC
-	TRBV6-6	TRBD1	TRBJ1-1	CAMIGQGEAFF	TGTGCCATGATAGGACAGGGAGAAGCTTTCTTT
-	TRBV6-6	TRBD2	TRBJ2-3	CASRRSGVVTDTQYF	TGTGCCAGCAGAAGGAGCGGGGTAGTCACAGATACGCAGTATTTT
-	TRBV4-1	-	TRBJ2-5	CASSQGWGGTETQYF	TGCGCCAGCAGCCAAGGGTGGGGGGGCACAGAGACCCAGTACTTC
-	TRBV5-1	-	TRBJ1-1	CASSLAAANTEAFF	TGCGCCAGCAGCTTGGCCGCAGCGAACACTGAAGCTTTCTTT
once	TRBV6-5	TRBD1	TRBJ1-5	CASSSTGGDQPQHF	TGTGCCAGCAGTTCGACAGGGGGGGATCAGCCCCAGCATTTT
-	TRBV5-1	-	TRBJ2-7	CASSLVEDEQYF	TGCGCCAGCAGCTTGGTGGAGGACGAGCAGTACTTC